The T cell receptor (beta chain) described here comes from a study of cytomegalovirus exposure and HLA in healthy donors. Both 60 Vbeta primers and 13 Jbeta primers went into the PCR. Sequencing used immunoSEQ multiplex PCR; TCRdb keeps in-frame clones, though not all of them. Seen here are some 190,000 clones, around four fifths observed once, and the top ten hold over 1.5%. This CDR3 region has 16 residues. Germline V lookup: CDR1 LGHNA, CDR2 YNFKEQ. The junction had 3 bases not matched to a gene; V was cut back by 0 bases and J by 2 bases. About this clone: Its antigen remains unknown.

Whole-study results and caveats: TCR beta V- and J-gene trimming, according to a later analysis, was linked to a missense DCLRE1C variant.

The chain joins TRBV4-2 to TRBJ2-7; 11 positions match TRBD2. This TCR derives from a man aged 35 to 55 in good health and CMV-seropositive. Sequenced: PBMCs. CDR3 in amino acids: CASSQEVAGGPYEQYF. CDR3 DNA: TGTGCCAGCAGCCAAGAGGTAGCGGGAGGGCCCTACGAGCAGTACTTC.